One and the same sample provided the 10 T cell receptor beta chains below, sequenced in a study of T cells in Graves' hyperthyroidism and ophthalmopathy. Amplified regions were TCR beta CDR3 sequences from RNA transcripts. HTBI primers were used for first-round RT-PCR of the TCR CDR3. TCRdb reprocessed the multiplex PCR reads with MiXCR, giving one entry per CDR3 protein. Seen here are around 700,000 distinct CDR3 sequences, over 15% observed once, and the top ten hold roughly 17%. Sequencing was carried out using blood. Receptors originate from a woman in her forties or fifties with Graves' hyperthyroidism that later progressed to Graves' ophthalmopathy.

This sequence joins TRBV11-2 and TRBJ2-7; 9 nucleotides agree with TRBD1. Looked up from germline, CDR1 is SGHAT and CDR2 is FQNNGV. V shed 2 bases and J 3 bases; nucleotides not matched to a gene: 5. The CDR3 runs to 15 residues. CDR3 sequence (DNA): TGTGCCAGCAGCTTAAGGGGACAGGGAGTCTACGAGCAGTACTTC. It specifies CASSLRGQGVYEQYF.

This clonotype was recorded many times. The rearrangement joins TRBV12-3 or TRBV12-4 to TRBJ1-2; D unresolved. V was shortened by 5 bases and J by 4 bases, with 8 bases between the two germline ends. This CDR3 has 12 amino acids. The CDR3, as DNA: TGTGCCAGCAGTGAGGAGATCTATGGCTACACCTTC. Translated: CASSEEIYGYTF.

This clonotype came up many times. J is TRBJ2-3 and V is TRBV5-1, with 7 bases aligning to TRBD2. Per the germline V gene, CDR1 is SGHRS and CDR2 is YFSETQ. V shed 2 bases, J shed 6 bases, and the junction held 0 bases outside the gene matches. The CDR3 covers 12 residues. Written as DNA, the CDR3 is TGCGCCAGCAGCTTACTAGCGGATACGCAGTATTTT. Translation gives CASSLLADTQYF.

This chain uses TRBV19 with TRBJ1-3; D gene ambiguous. The CDR3 loop spans 15 amino acids. Trimming left V 7 bases short and J 0 bases short, with 13 bases between. Germline CDR1 LNHDA, CDR2 SQIVND (reference sequence). The CDR3 sequence is CASTQGGSSGNTIYF. The CDR3 nucleotides are TGTGCCAGTACCCAAGGCGGGAGCTCTGGAAACACCATATATTTT.

This chain connects TRBV13 to TRBJ1-2; tentative D call: TRBD1 (6 bases). CDR1 PRHDT and CDR2 FYEKMQ come from the germline V gene (reference sequence). The length of the CDR3 is 17 residues. Trimming shortened V by 3 bases and J by 0 bases, and 17 bases separated the two germline ends. This CDR3 is CASSFGQNPITNYGYTF. CDR3 in DNA: TGTGCCAGCAGCTTCGGACAGAACCCCATTACTAACTATGGCTACACCTTC.

The chain carries TRBV7-9 and TRBJ1-2; D uncertain. This CDR3 contains 14 residues. V was trimmed by 5 bases and J by 3 bases, leaving 13 bases between them. Germline assignment: CDR1 SEHNR and CDR2 FQNEAQ (reference sequence). Written as DNA, the CDR3 is TGTGCCAGCAGCCACGAAAACCTGGACTATGGCTACACCTTC. This translates into CASSHENLDYGYTF.

In its sample, this clonotype was seen many times. The chain employs TRBV20-1 and TRBJ1-2; D call uncertain. Germline V CDR1 and CDR2: DFQATT, SNEGSKA (reference sequence). The CDR3 totals 14 residues. Trimming left V 0 bases short and J 3 bases short, with 11 bases between. The CDR3, as DNA: TGCAGTGCTAGAGATGAGGCAGGCTACTATGGCTACACCTTC. Translated: CSARDEAGYYGYTF.

This clonotype has only a few counts. This chain links TRBV4-2 with TRBJ1-1, with D tentatively TRBD1 (5 bases). CDR3 length: 18 residues. V dropped 0 bases and J dropped 2 bases, with 19 bases sitting between them. Per the germline V gene, CDR1 is LGHNA and CDR2 is YNFKEQ. CDR3 sequence: CASSQDRLGEVGNTEAFF. The CDR3 DNA reads as TGTGCCAGCAGCCAAGATCGGCTAGGGGAGGTCGGAAACACTGAAGCTTTCTTT.

A few counts support this clonotype. The genes are TRBV12-3 or TRBV12-4 and TRBJ2-2; possibly TRBD1 or TRBD2 for D (5 bases each). V lost 5 bases, J lost 4 bases, and 8 bases lay in between. The CDR3 extends over 13 amino acids. Here the CDR3 DNA reads TGTGCCAGCAGTCGGGACGGCACCGGGGAGCTGTTTTTT. Translation gives CASSRDGTGELFF.

The sample holds a few counts of this clonotype. The chain links TRBV7-9 to TRBJ2-4, with D tentatively TRBD1 (5 bases). Germline V lookup: CDR1 SEHNR, CDR2 FQNEAQ (reference sequence). The CDR3 is 15 amino acids. Trimming removed 1 base from V and 1 base from J, with 8 bases in between. Here the CDR3 reads CASSLEGLAKNIQYF. The CDR3 DNA sequence: TGTGCCAGCAGCTTAGAGGGGTTGGCCAAAAACATTCAGTACTTC.